This T cell receptor (beta chain) comes out of a study of control samples from healthy donors and cancer patients (dated by TCRdb to about 2020). A note on this clone: Its antigen remains undetermined. No quality values exist for individual bases; no much larger clone is one base distant.

The library relied on the immunoSEQ multiplex PCR assay. Entries here come from immuneACCESS through TCRdb and include only in-frame sequences with V and J called. Some clones fail to appear in such tables; in the studies checked, an unresolved V gene covers under half of the shortfall, and the cause of the remainder is unknown. The sample contains some 150,000 clones, 91% of them found a single time. The top ten clonotypes cover under 9% of the sample. The sequence was obtained from a man between 18 and 35 years old in good health. Sequencing was performed on blood.

The DNA sequence is given as TGCGCCAGCAGCCAAGCAAGGACAGGGGGCGCTGGCTATGGCTACACCTTC. It is translated as CASSQARTGGAGYGYTF. Recombination joined TRBV4-3 with TRBJ1-2; 11 nucleotides in the junction match TRBD1. From its cysteine to its phenylalanine, the CDR3 spans 17 amino acids. The DNA shown is the 51-base CDR3, in frame from base 1. According to the germline V gene, CDR1 reads LGHNA and CDR2 reads YSLEER. Trimming accounts for 1 base at V and 4 bases at J, while the number of junction bases matched to no gene is 8.